This T cell receptor (beta chain) is from a study of T cells in localized non-small cell lung cancer. As concerns this clone: Its matching antigen is unknown.

The CDR3 contains 13 residues. Regarding the study as a whole: Longer overall survival was associated with a higher density of T cells in the blood. Within adjacent lung there appeared a median around 57 of the top 100 tumor clones. The highest T cell clonality was in uninvolved adjacent lung, above tumor.

The table came from immunoSEQ multiplex PCR; TCRdb's copy has only in-frame clones and leaves some out. Among almost 35,000 clones listed, around 93% were seen once. The clonotype originates from a female donor of 60 years or more with stage I lung adenocarcinoma. The chain recombines TRBV21-1 with TRBJ1-5. TRBV21-1 is annotated as a pseudogene. The sequencing here drew on peripheral blood, taken before any cancer treatment. For the CDR3, the DNA is TGTGCCAGCAGTCAAAGGACCGGTCAGCCCCAGCATTTT. Amino acids: CASSQRTGQPQHF.